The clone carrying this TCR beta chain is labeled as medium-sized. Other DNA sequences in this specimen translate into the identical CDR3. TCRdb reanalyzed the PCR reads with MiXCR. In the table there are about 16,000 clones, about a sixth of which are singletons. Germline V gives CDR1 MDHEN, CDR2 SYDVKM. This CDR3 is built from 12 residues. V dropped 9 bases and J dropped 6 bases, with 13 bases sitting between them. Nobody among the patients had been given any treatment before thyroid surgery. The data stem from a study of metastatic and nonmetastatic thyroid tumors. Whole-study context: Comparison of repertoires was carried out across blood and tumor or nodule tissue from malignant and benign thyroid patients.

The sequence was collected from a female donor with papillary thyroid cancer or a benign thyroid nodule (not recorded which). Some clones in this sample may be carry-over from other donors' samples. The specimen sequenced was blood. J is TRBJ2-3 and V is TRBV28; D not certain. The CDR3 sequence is CASSPSWDTQYF. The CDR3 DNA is TGTGCCAGTAGTCCCTCCTGGGATACGCAGTATTTT.